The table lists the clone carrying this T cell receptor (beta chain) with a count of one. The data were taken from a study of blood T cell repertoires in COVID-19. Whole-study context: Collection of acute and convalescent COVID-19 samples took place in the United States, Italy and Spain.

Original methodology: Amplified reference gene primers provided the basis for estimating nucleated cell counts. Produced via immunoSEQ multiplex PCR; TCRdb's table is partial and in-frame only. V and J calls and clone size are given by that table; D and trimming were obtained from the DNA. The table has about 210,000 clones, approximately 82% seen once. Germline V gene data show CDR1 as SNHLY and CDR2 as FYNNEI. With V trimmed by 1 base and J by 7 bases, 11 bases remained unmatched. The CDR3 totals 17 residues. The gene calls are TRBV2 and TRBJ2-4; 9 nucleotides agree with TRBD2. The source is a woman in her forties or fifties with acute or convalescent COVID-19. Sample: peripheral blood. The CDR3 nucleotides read TGTGCCAGCAGTGAAGGTAGCGGGAGCTTAAAGGGGAACATTCAGTACTTC. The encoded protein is CASSEGSGSLKGNIQYF.